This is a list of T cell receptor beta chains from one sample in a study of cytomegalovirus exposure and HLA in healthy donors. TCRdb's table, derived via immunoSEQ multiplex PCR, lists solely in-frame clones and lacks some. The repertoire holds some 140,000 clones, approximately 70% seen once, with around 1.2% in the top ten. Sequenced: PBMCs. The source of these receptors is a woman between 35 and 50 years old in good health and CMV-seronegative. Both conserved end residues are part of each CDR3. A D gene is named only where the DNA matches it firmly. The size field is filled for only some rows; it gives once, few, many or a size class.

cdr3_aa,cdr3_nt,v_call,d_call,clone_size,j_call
CASSYSGLRGNSPLHF,TGTGCCAGCAGTTACTCAGGGCTCAGGGGTAATTCACCCCTCCACTTT,TRBV6-5,.,once,TRBJ1-6
CASSQDFQGNPTGELFF,TGCGCCAGCAGCCAAGATTTCCAGGGGAATCCCACCGGGGAGCTGTTTTTT,TRBV4-3,.,.,TRBJ2-2
CASSLQGLRQETQYF,TGTGCCAGCAGCTTACAGGGATTACGACAAGAGACCCAGTACTTC,TRBV7-2,.,few,TRBJ2-5
CASSLMGRASGANVLTF,TGTGCCAGCAGCTTAATGGGCAGGGCTTCTGGGGCCAACGTCCTGACTTTC,TRBV7-3,.,once,TRBJ2-6
CASALAGDTGELFF,TGCGCCAGCGCTCTAGCTGGGGACACCGGGGAGCTGTTTTTT,TRBV4-1,.,.,TRBJ2-2
CASELAGVGDEQYF,TGCGCCAGCGAACTTGCCGGGGTTGGGGACGAGCAGTACTTC,TRBV5-1,.,.,TRBJ2-7
CASSLLGRGLDTQYF,TGTGCCAGCAGCTTATTAGGGCGGGGTTTGGATACGCAGTATTTT,TRBV7-9,.,.,TRBJ2-3
CASSFLYTEAFF,TGTGCCAGCAGTTTCCTTTACACTGAAGCTTTCTTT,TRBV27,.,.,TRBJ1-1
CASSIRGLANTEAFF,TGTGCCAGTAGTATCAGGGGTCTGGCGAACACTGAAGCTTTCTTT,TRBV19,.,once,TRBJ1-1
CASSTQTGSEAFF,TGTGCCAGTAGTACCCAGACAGGGTCTGAAGCTTTCTTT,TRBV19,TRBD1,.,TRBJ1-1
CASSPVQQGYNEQFF,TGTGCCAGCTCACCAGTTCAGCAGGGGTACAATGAGCAGTTCTTC,TRBV18,.,.,TRBJ2-1
CASSWQNYGYTF,TGTGCCAGCAGTTGGCAGAACTATGGCTACACCTTC,TRBV28,.,.,TRBJ1-2
CASSQRGGPAPNREKLFF,TGCGCCAGCAGCCAAAGGGGGGGACCGGCCCCCAATCGGGAAAAACTGTTTTTT,TRBV4-3,.,few,TRBJ1-4
CATRKGAGGYTF,TGTGCCACCAGGAAGGGGGCAGGTGGCTACACCTTC,TRBV15,TRBD1,.,TRBJ1-2
CASSQETSRKNIQYF,TGCGCCAGCAGCCAAGAGACTAGCCGGAAAAACATTCAGTACTTC,TRBV4-3,TRBD2,many,TRBJ2-4
CASSQDTGVDYGYTF,TGCGCCAGCAGCCAAGATACAGGGGTGGACTATGGCTACACCTTC,TRBV4-1,TRBD1,few,TRBJ1-2
CASSSEKTGGEIEAFF,TGTGCCAGCAGTTCGGAGAAGACAGGGGGAGAGATTGAAGCTTTCTTT,TRBV28,TRBD1,.,TRBJ1-1
CASSVGSGNTDTQYF,TGTGCCAGCAGTGTCGGGAGCGGGAATACAGATACGCAGTATTTT,TRBV2,TRBD2,.,TRBJ2-3
CASSRSGGARGSTDTQYF,TGTGCCAGCAGCCGTAGCGGGGGGGCCAGGGGTAGCACAGATACGCAGTATTTT,TRBV11-2,TRBD2,.,TRBJ2-3
CASSYRGASYNEQFF,TGTGCCAGCAGCTATCGGGGGGCATCCTACAATGAGCAGTTCTTC,TRBV7-3,.,.,TRBJ2-1
CASSVQGQNTEAFF,TGTGCCAGCAGCGTACAGGGACAGAACACTGAAGCTTTCTTT,TRBV9,.,.,TRBJ1-1
CASGQGNQPQHF,TGTGCCAGCGGACAGGGTAATCAGCCCCAGCATTTT,TRBV9,TRBD1,.,TRBJ1-5
CASGSGTGLRSPLHF,TGTGCCAGCGGCTCCGGGACAGGCCTAAGATCACCCCTCCACTTT,TRBV6-1,TRBD1,.,TRBJ1-6
CASSLQVSGNTIYF,TGTGCCAGCAGCCTACAGGTCTCTGGAAACACCATATATTTT,TRBV7-9,.,.,TRBJ1-3
CASSYSAMNTEAFF,TGTGCCAGCAGTTACTCCGCGATGAACACTGAAGCTTTCTTT,TRBV6-5,.,once,TRBJ1-1
CASSYGVADEQFF,TGCGCCAGCAGCTACGGGGTGGCGGATGAGCAGTTCTTC,TRBV4-1,.,.,TRBJ2-1
CASSQDGGVRISWQFF,TGTGCCAGCAGCCAAGACGGGGGGGTCCGAATAAGCTGGCAGTTCTTC,TRBV4-2,TRBD2,.,TRBJ2-1
CASRKLNEQFF,TGTGCCAGCAGGAAACTAAATGAGCAGTTCTTC,TRBV27,.,.,TRBJ2-1
CASSLVRGGTDTQYF,TGTGCCAGCAGCTTAGTTAGGGGGGGTACAGATACGCAGTATTTT,TRBV7-9,.,once,TRBJ2-3
CATTNGGNDDTQYF,TGTGCGACCACCAACGGAGGCAACGACGATACGCAGTATTTT,TRBV6-6,.,.,TRBJ2-3
CASSLGPGGLGNEQFF,TGCGCCAGCAGCTTGGGTCCGGGGGGCTTGGGAAATGAGCAGTTCTTC,TRBV5-1,.,.,TRBJ2-1
CASSVRGDRVVDTQYF,TGTGCCAGCAGCGTGCGGGGGGACAGGGTCGTAGATACGCAGTATTTT,TRBV9,.,.,TRBJ2-3
CASSYPGGENTEAFF,TGTGCCAGCAGTTACCCAGGGGGTGAGAACACTGAAGCTTTCTTT,TRBV6-6,TRBD1,.,TRBJ1-1
CASTLPGLVDMDTQYF,TGTGCCAGCACCTTACCGGGACTAGTAGATATGGATACGCAGTATTTT,TRBV28,TRBD2,once,TRBJ2-3
CATRTSGGANEQFF,TGTGCCACTAGGACTAGCGGGGGGGCCAATGAGCAGTTCTTC,TRBV15,TRBD2,.,TRBJ2-1
CASSYSDRRNGYTF,TGTGCCAGCAGTTACTCTGACCGCAGGAATGGCTACACCTTC,TRBV6-5,.,few,TRBJ1-2
CASSLGVGEPGELFF,TGTGCCAGCAGCTTGGGGGTCGGGGAGCCCGGGGAGCTGTTTTTT,TRBV5-8,.,few,TRBJ2-2
CASSYRQNNSPLHF,TGTGCCAGCAGTTATCGACAGAATAATTCACCCCTCCACTTT,TRBV6-5,.,few,TRBJ1-6
CASSTRLAGVSSYNEQFF,TGTGCCAGTAGTACACGACTAGCGGGGGTCTCCTCCTACAATGAGCAGTTCTTC,TRBV19,TRBD2,.,TRBJ2-1
CASSDPFTDTQYF,TGTGCCAGCAGTGACCCGTTCACAGATACGCAGTATTTT,TRBV2,.,.,TRBJ2-3
CATSPGANVLTF,TGTGCCACAAGCCCTGGGGCCAACGTCCTGACTTTC,TRBV19,.,.,TRBJ2-6
CASRLVPERGGTNEKLFF,TGCGCCAGCAGACTTGTGCCTGAGCGGGGTGGGACTAATGAAAAACTGTTTTTT,TRBV5-1,.,.,TRBJ1-4
CASSGSGSVAETQYF,TGCGCCAGCAGCGGGAGCGGGTCTGTTGCAGAGACCCAGTACTTC,TRBV5-1,.,.,TRBJ2-5
CASSSRTGDAYNEQFF,TGTGCCAGCAGTTCCCGGACAGGGGATGCCTACAATGAGCAGTTCTTC,TRBV27,TRBD1,.,TRBJ2-1
CASTNDRGERTGELFF,TGTGCCAGCACTAACGACAGGGGCGAACGCACCGGGGAGCTGTTTTTT,TRBV2,TRBD1,few,TRBJ2-2
CASSLGRVGYEQYF,TGTGCCAGCAGCTTAGGTCGGGTTGGATACGAGCAGTACTTC,TRBV7-8,.,.,TRBJ2-7
CASTYRQGSYNEQFF,TGTGCCAGCACCTATAGACAGGGGTCCTACAATGAGCAGTTCTTC,TRBV6-5,TRBD1,.,TRBJ2-1
CASSKETGVNTEAFF,TGTGCCAGCAGCAAAGAAACAGGGGTGAACACTGAAGCTTTCTTT,TRBV21-1,.,.,TRBJ1-1
CSVDQGGGPETQYF,TGCAGCGTTGATCAGGGCGGGGGGCCCGAGACCCAGTACTTC,TRBV29-1,TRBD2,.,TRBJ2-5
CASSQGGTGDQPQHF,TGCGCCAGCAGCCAAGGGGGGACGGGAGATCAGCCCCAGCATTTT,TRBV4-1,.,.,TRBJ1-5
CASSVEGRGLGNIQYF,TGTGCCAGCAGCGTAGAGGGCAGGGGATTAGGAAACATTCAGTACTTC,TRBV9,.,once,TRBJ2-4
CASSLTGTEAFF,TGTGCCAGCAGTTTGACAGGGACTGAAGCTTTCTTT,TRBV27,TRBD1,.,TRBJ1-1
CASSAEGQGVFYGYTF,TGTGCCAGCAGTGCAGAGGGACAGGGTGTTTTCTATGGCTACACCTTC,TRBV2,TRBD1,few,TRBJ1-2